This TCR beta chain was observed in a study of control samples from healthy donors and cancer patients. TCRdb's table, derived via immunoSEQ multiplex PCR, lists solely in-frame clones and lacks some. This table holds 100,000 to 150,000 clones, around 92% found once. The CDR3 totals 13 residues. The V end lost 6 bases, the J end lost 6 bases, and 14 bases lay between the germline ends. Germline-derived CDR1 and CDR2 are MNHEY and SVGAGI. The chain carries TRBV6-5 and TRBJ1-2; D may be TRBD1 (5 bases). This clonotype was sampled from a woman aged 45-65 years in good health. What was sequenced was blood. The CDR3 region is CASSTGTADGYTF. In DNA, the CDR3 is TGTGCCAGCAGCACCGGGACGGCGGATGGCTACACCTTC.